This passage covers 15 T cell receptor beta chains from one sample sequenced in a study of beta chain features in type 1 diabetes. Reverse transcription of all isolated RNA meant that expressed TCRB transcripts were sequenced. Profiled with immunoSEQ multiplex PCR; TCRdb holds only in-frame clones, not every one. The table has approximately 250,000 clones, around 9.6% seen once; the top ten hold 0.03% to 0.035%. Sequencing was done on a sample of naive CD4+ T cells from blood. The origin of the receptors is a woman between 18 and 29 years old in good health.

V and J are TRBV7-9 and TRBJ2-3, with TRBD1 as a possible D gene (5 bases). The V end lost 1 base, the J end lost 1 base, and 9 bases lay between the germline ends. The CDR3 consists of 15 residues. Germline loops: CDR1 SEHNR, CDR2 FQNEAQ (reference sequence). Here the CDR3 reads CASSLVQGRTDTQYF. The CDR3 DNA follows: TGTGCCAGCAGCTTAGTGCAGGGCCGCACAGATACGCAGTATTTT. The variable domain in full, with the rest retrieved from reference TRBV7-9 and TRBJ2-3, is DTGVSQNPRHKITKRGQNVTFRCDPISEHNRLYWYRQTLGQGPEFLTYFQNEAQLEKSRLLSDRFSAERPKGSFSTLEIQRTEQGDSAMYLCASSLVQGRTDTQYFGPGTRLTVL.

This clone came up a few times. CDR3 sequence reads: CASSFRRTSSDTQYF. CDR3 in DNA: TGTGCCAGCAGCTTTCGCAGGACTAGCTCGGATACGCAGTATTTT. The chain is built from TRBV7-9 and TRBJ2-3, with 8 positions matching TRBD2. CDR1 and CDR2 from the germline V gene are SEHNR and FQNEAQ (reference sequence). V shed 3 bases and J 6 bases; nucleotides not matched to a gene: 8. The CDR3 has 15 amino acids.

This clone was observed a handful of times. V and J are TRBV2 and TRBJ1-5, with TRBD1 identical over 8 bases. The CDR3 length is 16 residues. The ends lost 7 bases at V and 5 bases at J; junction bases unmatched: 13. The germline gives CDR1 SNHLY, CDR2 FYNNEI. For the CDR3, the DNA is TGTGCCAGCAAGCCCACCGCAGACAGGGGTGATCAGCCCCAGCATTTT. Its translation: CASKPTADRGDQPQHF.

The chain couples TRBV6-6 to TRBJ1-1; D is ambiguous. This CDR3 is 14 amino acids long. The V end lost 4 bases, the J end lost 4 bases, and 13 bases lay between the germline ends. The germline CDR1 and CDR2 sequences are MNHNY and SVGAGI (reference sequence). The CDR3 sequence: CASSLVGVPTEAFF. CDR3 DNA: TGTGCCAGCAGTTTGGTCGGGGTCCCCACTGAAGCTTTCTTT.

In this sample, this clone turned up a few times. The chain has TRBV5-4 and TRBJ2-7; TRBD1 matches at 9 bases. CDR1 is SGHNT, CDR2 YYREEE, per germline (reference sequence). The CDR3 is made up of 14 amino acids. V dropped 5 bases and J dropped 5; count of bases not matched to a gene: 8. The CDR3: CASRPGQGRDEQYF. The CDR3 bases are TGTGCCAGCAGGCCGGGACAGGGAAGGGACGAGCAGTACTTC.

The rearrangement links TRBV4-2 to TRBJ2-5, with 8 bases identical to TRBD2. Per the germline V gene, CDR1 is LGHNA and CDR2 is YNFKEQ. The V gene end was trimmed by 0 bases and the J gene end by 9 bases; junction bases not matched to a gene: 18. The CDR3 contains 18 residues. DNA for the CDR3: TGTGCCAGCAGCCAAGATCTGGGGACGGGAGGGCATCCAAGGCCCCAGTACTTC. Encoded protein: CASSQDLGTGGHPRPQYF.

This clone appeared a few times. The chain recombines TRBV6-1 with TRBJ1-1, with D possibly matching TRBD1 (5 bases). The CDR3 spans 17 residues. V lost 6 bases and J lost 0, with 20 bases in between. The germline CDR1 and CDR2 sequences are MNHNS and SASEGT. The CDR3 DNA is TGTGCCAGCAGCGAATATGTACAGGTTGCCATGAACACTGAAGCTTTCTTT. Amino acids: CASSEYVQVAMNTEAFF.

This clone was detected only a few times. V and J are TRBV13 and TRBJ2-1; maybe TRBD2 (5 bases). Germline CDR1 and CDR2: PRHDT and FYEKMQ (reference sequence). Trimming left V 5 bases short and J 6 bases short, with 11 bases between. The CDR3 loop spans 13 amino acids. In DNA, the CDR3 is TGTGCCAGCAGCCCCCGGACTCTCAATGAGCAGTTCTTC. Its translation: CASSPRTLNEQFF.

V and J are TRBV5-1 and TRBJ2-7, with TRBD1 matching over 8 bases. CDR1 and CDR2 (germline): SGHRS, YFSETQ. Trimming cost V 5 bases and J 7 bases; bases outside gene matches: 11. The CDR3 has 14 amino acids. The chain's CDR3 is CASSLPTGAEEQYF. The DNA of the CDR3 is TGCGCCAGCAGTTTACCGACAGGGGCAGAGGAGCAGTACTTC.

The sample holds a few counts of this clone. In nucleotides, the CDR3 is TGCGCCAGCAGCCAAGAACCTTCACCTCAGGGGCACACTGAAGCTTTCTTT. Translating gives CASSQEPSPQGHTEAFF. The chain recombines TRBV4-1 with TRBJ1-1; D may be TRBD1 (6 bases). V was cut by 0 bases and J by 3 bases, with 17 bases left in between. This CDR3 is built from 17 residues. Germline V gene sequence: CDR1 MGHRA, CDR2 YSYEKL.

The chain is built from TRBV5-1 and TRBJ2-5; possibly TRBD2 for D (6 bases). Trimming stripped 4 bases from V and 5 bases from J, with 18 bases between. CDR3 length equals 15 residues. Germline V lookup: CDR1 SGHRS, CDR2 YFSETQ. The CDR3 DNA is TGCGCCAGCAGCAAAAATGGCGGTGGGGGGGAGACCCAGTACTTC. It encodes CASSKNGGGGETQYF.

This clone was counted at least ten times. The rearrangement uses TRBV20-1 and TRBJ2-1, with 9 bases lining up with TRBD2. Per the germline V gene, CDR1 is DFQATT and CDR2 is SNEGSKA (reference sequence). Losses at the gene ends were 5 bases for V and 15 bases for J; bases not matched to a gene: 8. This CDR3 spans 11 amino acids. CDR3 sequence reads: CSALIAGAAFF. The CDR3 DNA reads as TGCAGTGCTTTAATAGCGGGGGCAGCGTTCTTC.

This chain links TRBV6-5 with TRBJ2-3; 8 bases are shared with TRBD1. This CDR3 is 15 amino acids long. The germline V gene encodes CDR1 MNHEY and CDR2 SVGAGI. V gave up 5 bases and J gave up 7 bases; unmatched junction bases: 11. CDR3 in amino acids: CASSRRRTGPNTQYF. For the CDR3, the DNA is TGTGCCAGCAGTAGAAGGCGGACAGGGCCAAATACGCAGTATTTT.

The V call is TRBV5-4, the J call TRBJ2-5; D might be TRBD2 (7 bases). The length of the CDR3 is 15 residues. V lost 0 bases and J lost 3, with 12 bases in between. Germline-derived CDR1 and CDR2 are SGHNT and YYREEE (reference sequence). The CDR3: CASSLGGGGEETQYF. The DNA of the CDR3 is TGTGCCAGCAGCTTGGGCGGGGGCGGCGAAGAGACCCAGTACTTC.

The chain has TRBV13 and TRBJ2-1; D is perhaps TRBD2 (6 bases). Germline CDR1 and CDR2: PRHDT and FYEKMQ (reference sequence). The CDR3 consists of 16 residues. The ends were cut back, 4 bases at V and 4 bases at J, with 17 bases in the middle. This chain's CDR3 is CASSSTGTAIYNEQFF. CDR3 nucleotides: TGTGCCAGCAGCTCCACCGGGACTGCGATTTACAATGAGCAGTTCTTC. Full variable domain (remainder filled in from reference TRBV13 and TRBJ2-1): AAGVIQSPRHLIKEKRETATLKCYPIPRHDTVYWYQQGPGQDPQFLISFYEKMQSDKGSIPDRFSAQQFSDYHSELNMSSLELGDSALYFCASSSTGTAIYNEQFFGPGTRLTVL.